Here is one T cell receptor beta chain with its context. Its binding antigen is unknown. The input lacks base qualities; no much larger clone sits a single base away. Collaborating institutions collected whole blood in K2EDTA tubes following their own protocols. For TCRbeta analysis, collaborator samples were shipped as frozen whole blood, as isolated PBMCs, or as DNA extracted from either sample type. This sample was included in a study of blood T cell repertoires in COVID-19 (dated by TCRdb to 2020 to 2021). For context, the study as a whole: Collaborator samples came from the United States, Italy and Spain and covered acute and convalescent phases of COVID-19. The prospective study material was composed of cDNA or gDNA derived from T cells, B-cell-depleted T cells, or PBMCs. Subjects who had been exposed to COVID-19, were actively infected with it, or had recovered from it provided the deeply sampled blood TCRbeta repertoires that made up the dataset. The repertoires were made available in a free public database intended to serve as a resource for research on the immune response to SARS-CoV-2. The samples were drawn from two sources: the first 160 participants of the ongoing ImmuneRACE study, and 1,000 to 1,500 subjects contributed by 6 global collaborators. The sample metadata nearly always contained a de-identified subject ID, COVID-19 status, age in years and sex. Where available, HLA class I and class II types were taken from metadata supplied by the sample provider and were not determined by assay-based typing. Findings and caveats that apply to the study as a whole: How much clinical and demographic metadata was included differed by source and by participant, and the metadata was provided uncurated.

CDR1 and CDR2 are drawn from the germline V gene: SGHRS, YFSETQ. The junction carries 12 bases between V and J, which are trimmed by 0 bases and 5 bases respectively. The CDR3 starts with the cysteine, ends with the phenylalanine, and has 15 residues. CDR3 DNA only is kept here, 45 bases in frame from base 1. The immunoSEQ Assay, a bias-controlled multiplex PCR, was used to amplify TCRbeta CDR3 regions from genomic DNA. The original methods were these. Nucleated cell counts per sample were estimated from amplification of reference gene primers within the assay. To quantify the absolute abundance of each unique TCRbeta CDR3 rearrangement, sequence reads were collapsed and filtered. Productive Simpson clonality was computed per sample as the square root of Simpson's diversity index over productive rearrangements. TCRdb obtained this table from immuneACCESS and retained in-frame rearrangements with V and J assigned. These tables miss some clones; where compared with another copy, unresolved V genes account for less than half of the shortfall, and the remainder is unexplained. V, J and clone size reflect that table, while D and trimming were determined from the DNA. This sample lists about 86,000 clones; around four fifths were detected once. The ten largest clonotypes hold 3% to 3.5% of the sample.

Recombination connected TRBV5-1 to TRBJ2-1; TRBD2 is a weak D gene call, 7 bases matching. The clonotype was recovered from a man in his fifties with acute or convalescent COVID-19. Sequencing input: peripheral blood. The CDR3: CASSLAGGPNNEQFF. The DNA sequence is as follows: TGCGCCAGCAGCTTGGCCGGGGGGCCCAACAATGAGCAGTTCTTC.